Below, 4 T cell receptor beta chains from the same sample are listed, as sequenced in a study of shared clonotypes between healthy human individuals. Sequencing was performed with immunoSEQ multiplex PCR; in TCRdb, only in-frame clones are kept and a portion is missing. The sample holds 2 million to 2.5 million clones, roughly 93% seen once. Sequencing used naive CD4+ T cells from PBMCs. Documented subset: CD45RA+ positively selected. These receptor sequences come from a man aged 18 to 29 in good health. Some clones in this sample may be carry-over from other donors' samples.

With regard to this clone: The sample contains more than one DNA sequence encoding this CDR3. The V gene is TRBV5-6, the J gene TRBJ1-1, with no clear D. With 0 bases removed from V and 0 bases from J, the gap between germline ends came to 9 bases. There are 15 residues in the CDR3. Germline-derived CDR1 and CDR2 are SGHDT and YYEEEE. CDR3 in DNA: TGTGCCAGCAGCTTGGTCACAGCTTTGAACACTGAAGCTTTCTTT. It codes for CASSLVTALNTEAFF.

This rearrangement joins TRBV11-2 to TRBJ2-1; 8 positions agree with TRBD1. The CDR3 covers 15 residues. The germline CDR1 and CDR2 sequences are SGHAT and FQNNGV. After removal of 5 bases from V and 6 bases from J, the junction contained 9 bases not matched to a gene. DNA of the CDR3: TGTGCCAGCAGCAGACGCTCGGACAGGGTCAATGAGCAGTTCTTC. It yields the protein CASSRRSDRVNEQFF.

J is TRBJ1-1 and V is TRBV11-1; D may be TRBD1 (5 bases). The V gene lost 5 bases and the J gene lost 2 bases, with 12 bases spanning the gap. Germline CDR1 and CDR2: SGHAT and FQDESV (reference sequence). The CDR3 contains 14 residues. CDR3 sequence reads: CASSLRQTNTEAFF. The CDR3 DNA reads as TGTGCCAGCAGCCTTAGACAGACCAACACTGAAGCTTTCTTT.

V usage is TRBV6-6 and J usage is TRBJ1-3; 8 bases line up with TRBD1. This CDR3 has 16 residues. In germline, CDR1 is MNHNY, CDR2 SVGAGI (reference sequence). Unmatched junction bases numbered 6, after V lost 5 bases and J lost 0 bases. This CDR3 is CASSNYRGSSGNTIYF. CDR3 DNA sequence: TGTGCCAGCAGTAACTACAGGGGGAGCTCTGGAAACACCATATATTTT.